The 24 T cell receptor beta chains below come from one sample, sequenced in a study of STAT5B mutations in CD4+ large granular lymphocyte leukemia. Generated by immunoSEQ multiplex PCR, the TCRdb table keeps only in-frame clones and is missing some. This sample has some 40,000 clones, with about 82% found just once. Sequenced material: CD4+ T cells from blood buffy coats. These receptors were obtained from a human donor in good health.

The V gene is TRBV30, the J gene TRBJ1-4; D gene uncertain. Germline V gives CDR1 GTSNPN, CDR2 SVGIG (reference sequence). The CDR3 totals 14 residues. The V and J ends lost 0 bases and 8 bases respectively, with 13 bases between them. The CDR3 protein is CAWSVWEKEEKLFF. In nucleotides, the CDR3 is TGTGCCTGGAGTGTTTGGGAGAAAGAAGAAAAACTGTTTTTT.

V gene TRBV28 combines with J gene TRBJ2-5; D perhaps matches TRBD1 (6 bases). The CDR3 totals 14 residues. V lost 3 bases, J lost 5 bases, and 13 bases lay in between. Per germline, CDR1 MDHEN and CDR2 SYDVKM. In DNA form, the CDR3 reads TGTGCCAGCAGTTTTGGGGGCAGGGAGGAGACCCAGTACTTC. The encoded protein is CASSFGGREETQYF. Full variable domain (missing parts from reference TRBV28 and TRBJ2-5): DVKVTQSSRYLVKRTGEKVFLECVQDMDHENMFWYRQDPGLGLRLIYFSYDVKMKEKGDIPEGYSVSREKKERFSLILESASTNQTSMYLCASSFGGREETQYFGPGTRLLVL.

The V and J genes are TRBV6-5 and TRBJ2-7; D could derive from TRBD1 or TRBD2 (5 bases each). Germline V gene data show CDR1 as MNHEY and CDR2 as SVGAGI. V was cut by 6 bases and J by 7 bases, with 22 bases left in between. The CDR3 totals 15 residues. The CDR3 sequence is CASRLDGDPTREQYF. DNA of the CDR3: TGTGCCAGCAGACTCGACGGGGACCCTACCCGGGAGCAGTACTTC.

The rearrangement links TRBV6-5 to TRBJ2-5, with TRBD1 identical over 10 bases. From germline, CDR1 is MNHEY and CDR2 SVGAGI. The J segment lost 5 bases and the V segment lost 2 bases, leaving 8 bases of the junction unmatched. The CDR3 has 16 residues. CDR3 sequence (DNA): TGTGCCAGCAGTTACGGGGACAGGGGAATTGGGGAGACCCAGTACTTC. Residues: CASSYGDRGIGETQYF.

V and J are TRBV5-6 and TRBJ1-2; no definite D call. The CDR3 sequence is 16 residues long. CDR1 and CDR2 from the germline V gene are SGHDT and YYEEEE. The ends were cut back, 0 bases at V and 4 bases at J, with 16 bases in the middle. The CDR3 loop reads CASSLDHGTGFYGYTF. Here the CDR3 DNA reads TGTGCCAGCAGCTTGGACCACGGCACCGGATTCTATGGCTACACCTTC.

This chain joins TRBV5-1 and TRBJ2-1, with TRBD2 identical over 10 bases. CDR1 SGHRS and CDR2 YFSETQ come from the germline V gene. With V trimmed by 0 bases and J by 7 bases, 4 bases remained unmatched. CDR3 length: 15 residues. The CDR3 is CASSLALAGENEQFF. The CDR3, as DNA: TGCGCCAGCAGCTTGGCCCTAGCGGGGGAGAATGAGCAGTTCTTC.

The V gene is TRBV7-9, the J gene TRBJ2-5; TRBD1 matches 7 bases. CDR1 and CDR2 from the germline V gene are SEHNR and FQNEAQ (reference sequence). The CDR3 has 14 amino acids. The V gene end was trimmed by 3 bases and the J gene end by 1 base; junction bases not matched to a gene: 2. CDR3 amino acids: CASSFRDSQETQYF. The CDR3 DNA reads TGTGCCAGCAGCTTCCGGGACAGCCAAGAGACCCAGTACTTC.

This clone came up once. This chain links TRBV6-5 with TRBJ2-2; the match to TRBD2 covers 12 bases. The germline gives CDR1 MNHEY, CDR2 SVGAGI. The CDR3 runs 15 residues. The ends lost 7 bases at V and 7 bases at J; junction bases unmatched: 7. As DNA, the CDR3 is TGTGCCAGCACCTGGACTAGCGGGAAGGGCGGGGAGCTGTTTTTT. Translation gives CASTWTSGKGGELFF.

The J gene is TRBJ1-2, the V gene TRBV5-4; possibly TRBD1 for D (5 bases). The V and J ends lost 5 bases and 4 bases respectively, with 21 bases between them. Germline CDR1 reads SGHNT; CDR2 reads YYREEE (reference sequence). This CDR3 spans 16 amino acids. The CDR3 DNA sequence: TGTGCCAGCAGACTTACAGCGGGGAGCCAGGGCTATGGCTACACCTTC. It is translated as CASRLTAGSQGYGYTF.

The chain combines TRBV7-9 with TRBJ2-3, with TRBD2 as a possible D gene (5 bases). This CDR3 has 13 amino acids. Trimming cost V 0 bases and J 7 bases, with 8 bases left between them. Looked up from germline, CDR1 is SEHNR and CDR2 is FQNEAQ (reference sequence). The DNA of the CDR3 is TGTGCCAGCAGCTTAGCTCCTAGCCATACGCAGTATTTT. Encoded protein: CASSLAPSHTQYF. The entire variable domain, with the rest obtained from reference TRBV7-9 and TRBJ2-3, is as follows: DTGVSQNPRHKITKRGQNVTFRCDPISEHNRLYWYRQTLGQGPEFLTYFQNEAQLEKSRLLSDRFSAERPKGSFSTLEIQRTEQGDSAMYLCASSLAPSHTQYFGPGTRLTVL.

This chain uses TRBV7-3 with TRBJ1-6; 9 nucleotides line up with TRBD1. V dropped 3 bases and J dropped 7; count of bases not matched to a gene: 4. The CDR3 has 15 residues. The germline gives CDR1 SGHTA, CDR2 FQGTGA. The CDR3 is CASSFTGQGNSPLHF. Written as DNA, the CDR3 is TGTGCCAGCAGCTTTACGGGACAGGGCAATTCACCCCTCCACTTT. Variable domain in full (rest from reference TRBV7-3 and TRBJ1-6): GAGVSQTPSNKVTEKGKYVELRCDPISGHTALYWYRQSLGQGPEFLIYFQGTGAADDSGLPNDRFFAVRPEGSVSTLKIQRTERGDSAVYLCASSFTGQGNSPLHFGNGTRLTVT.

A remark on this clone: A read error may account for a junction end that differs from germline. The chain joins TRBV7-7 to TRBJ2-5; D call uncertain. Germline V gene data show CDR1 as SSHAT and CDR2 as FNYEAQ (reference sequence). The length of the CDR3 is 13 residues. The CDR3 is CASSLSPSETQYF. The CDR3 DNA is TGTGCTAGCAGCTTATCTCCCTCAGAGACCCAGTACTTC.

This chain joins TRBV11-3 and TRBJ2-2, with D tentatively TRBD1 (6 bases). Trimming removed 1 base from V and 4 bases from J, with 10 bases in between. CDR3 length equals 15 residues. The germline V gene encodes CDR1 SGHNT and CDR2 YENEEA. CDR3 region: CASSLGGRGTGELFF. For the CDR3, the DNA is TGTGCCAGCAGCTTAGGAGGCAGGGGCACCGGGGAGCTGTTTTTT.

This chain connects TRBV7-3 to TRBJ2-2; 8 nucleotides line up with TRBD2. The CDR3 contains 14 residues. V lost 8 bases to trimming and J lost 6 bases; unmatched junction nucleotides: 8. The germline gives CDR1 SGHTA, CDR2 FQGTGA. The CDR3: CASGSGTRAGELFF. The CDR3 DNA is TGTGCCAGCGGTTCTGGGACTAGGGCCGGGGAGCTGTTTTTT. The full variable domain, rest sourced from reference TRBV7-3 and TRBJ2-2, is GAGVSQTPSNKVTEKGKYVELRCDPISGHTALYWYRQSLGQGPEFLIYFQGTGAADDSGLPNDRFFAVRPEGSVSTLKIQRTERGDSAVYLCASGSGTRAGELFFGEGSRLTVL.

J is TRBJ2-7 and V is TRBV6-1, with D unresolved. The CDR3 is made up of 10 amino acids. V dropped 5 bases and J dropped 4 bases, with 3 bases sitting between them. Germline V gene lookup returns CDR1 MNHNS and CDR2 SASEGT. The DNA of the CDR3 is TGTGCCAGCAGTAGGTACGAGCAGTACTTC. It codes for CASSRYEQYF.

The V and J genes are TRBV7-9 and TRBJ2-2; the D call may be TRBD1 or TRBD2 (5 bases each). The CDR3 is 14 amino acids. CDR1 is SEHNR, CDR2 FQNEAQ, per germline (reference sequence). V was pared by 8 bases and J by 2 bases, with 12 bases between. CDR3 loop: CASLGVLNTGELFF. CDR3 coding DNA: TGTGCCAGCCTGGGGGTCCTTAACACCGGGGAGCTGTTTTTT.

This clone was seen more than once but under ten times. The chain uses TRBV11-2 and TRBJ2-7; no firm D call. CDR1 SGHAT and CDR2 FQNNGV come from the germline V gene. The CDR3 sequence is 14 residues long. The ends were cut back, 5 bases at V and 2 bases at J, with 13 bases in the middle. CDR3 region: CASSRIVGPYEQYF. In DNA form, the CDR3 reads TGTGCCAGCAGCCGAATAGTCGGTCCCTACGAGCAGTACTTC.

The rearrangement joins TRBV6-5 to TRBJ1-6; D is unresolved. V lost 6 bases to trimming and J lost 7 bases, with 16 bases between them. In germline, CDR1 is MNHEY, CDR2 SVGAGI. CDR3 length: 15 residues. This chain's CDR3 is CASSLGSVRNSPLHF. The CDR3 DNA sequence: TGTGCCAGCAGCCTTGGGTCGGTTCGGAATTCACCCCTCCACTTT.

This clone was observed a few times. This chain uses TRBV2 with TRBJ1-5, with 8 bases matching TRBD1. Losses at the gene ends were 4 bases for V and 12 bases for J; bases not matched to a gene: 5. The CDR3 loop spans 12 amino acids. Germline values: CDR1 SNHLY, CDR2 FYNNEI. The CDR3 DNA reads TGTGCCAGCAGTGTAAAAGACAGGGGCCAGCATTTT. This gives the protein CASSVKDRGQHF.

The chain uses TRBV7-3 and TRBJ2-3, with a tentative D call TRBD1 (5 bases). Germline values: CDR1 SGHTA, CDR2 FQGTGA. Between the trimmed V and J ends, which lost 5 bases and 3 bases, there was a span of 21 bases. The CDR3 length is 17 residues. CDR3 protein: CASSPGNSNMPTDTQYF. The CDR3, as DNA: TGTGCCAGCAGCCCAGGGAATAGCAACATGCCGACAGATACGCAGTATTTT.

The V gene is TRBV27, the J gene TRBJ2-7; 14 positions match TRBD2. Germline V CDR1 and CDR2: MNHEY, SMNVEV (reference sequence). The CDR3 spans 16 residues. The ends lost 3 bases at V and 6 bases at J; junction bases unmatched: 7. In nucleotides, the CDR3 is TGTGCCAGCAGTTTTAGGGGACTAGCGGGAGATCGCGAGCAGTACTTC. It yields the protein CASSFRGLAGDREQYF.

The table lists this clone with a few counts. The V and J genes are TRBV11-2 and TRBJ2-3, with D perhaps matching TRBD2 (6 bases). The germline CDR1 and CDR2 sequences are SGHAT and FQNNGV. The ends were cut back, 6 bases at V and 0 bases at J, with 13 bases in the middle. The length of the CDR3 is 15 residues. CDR3 protein: CASSRLVSSTDTQYF. DNA for the CDR3: TGTGCCAGCAGTCGACTAGTCTCTAGCACAGATACGCAGTATTTT.

V gene TRBV5-4 combines with J gene TRBJ2-1, with 14 bases that match TRBD2. The ends lost 4 bases at V and 7 bases at J; junction bases unmatched: 7. The CDR3 runs 16 residues. Germline values: CDR1 SGHNT, CDR2 YYREEE (reference sequence). The CDR3 coding sequence is TGTGCCAGCAGCCCGGGACTAGCGGGAGCAGGAAATGAGCAGTTCTTC. This encodes CASSPGLAGAGNEQFF.

The rearrangement links TRBV25-1 to TRBJ2-3; D unresolved. The CDR3 consists of 12 residues. V was pared by 4 bases and J by 2 bases, with 4 bases between. Germline lookup yields CDR1 MGHDK and CDR2 SYGVNS. CDR3 DNA: TGTGCCAGCAGTGGTCACACAGATACGCAGTATTTT. It codes for CASSGHTDTQYF.